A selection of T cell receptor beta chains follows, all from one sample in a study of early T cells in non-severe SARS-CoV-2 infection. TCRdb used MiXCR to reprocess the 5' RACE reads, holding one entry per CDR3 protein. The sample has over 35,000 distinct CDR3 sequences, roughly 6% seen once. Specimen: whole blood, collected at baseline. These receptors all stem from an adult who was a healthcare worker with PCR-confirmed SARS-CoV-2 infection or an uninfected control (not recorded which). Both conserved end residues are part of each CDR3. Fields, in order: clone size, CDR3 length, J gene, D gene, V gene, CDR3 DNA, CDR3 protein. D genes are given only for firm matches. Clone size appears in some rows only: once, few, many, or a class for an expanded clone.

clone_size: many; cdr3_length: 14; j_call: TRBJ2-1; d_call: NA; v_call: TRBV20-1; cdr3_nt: TGCAGTGCTAGAGGGTACCAATCCTACAATGAGCAGTTCTTC; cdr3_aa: CSARGYQSYNEQFF
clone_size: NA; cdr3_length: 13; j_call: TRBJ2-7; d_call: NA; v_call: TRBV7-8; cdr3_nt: TGTGCCACCAAGTTGGGGTACAACGACGAGCAGTACTTC; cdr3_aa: CATKLGYNDEQYF
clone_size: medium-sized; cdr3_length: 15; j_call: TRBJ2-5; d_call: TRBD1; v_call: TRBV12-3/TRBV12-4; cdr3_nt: TGTGCCAGCAGACCGGGGACAGCCCTTCAAGAGACCCAGTACTTC; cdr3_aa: CASRPGTALQETQYF
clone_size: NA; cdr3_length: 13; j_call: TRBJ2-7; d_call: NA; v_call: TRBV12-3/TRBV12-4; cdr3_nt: TGTGCCAGCAGTTTTGGCGGAAGAGGGGAGCAGTACTTC; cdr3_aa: CASSFGGRGEQYF
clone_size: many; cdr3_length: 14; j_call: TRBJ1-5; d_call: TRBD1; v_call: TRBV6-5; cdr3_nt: TGTGCCAGCAAGGGACAGGGGGCTTCTGAGCCCCAGCATTTT; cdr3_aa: CASKGQGASEPQHF
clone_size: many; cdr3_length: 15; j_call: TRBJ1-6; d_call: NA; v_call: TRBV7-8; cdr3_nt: TGTGCCAGCAGCTTGCGAGAAGGGAAGGATTCACCCCTCCACTTT; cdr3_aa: CASSLREGKDSPLHF
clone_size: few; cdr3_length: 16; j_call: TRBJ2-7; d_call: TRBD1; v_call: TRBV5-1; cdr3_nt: TGCGCCAGCTCCATCGGGGGCACAGGGGGCTCCTACGAGCAGTACTTC; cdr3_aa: CASSIGGTGGSYEQYF
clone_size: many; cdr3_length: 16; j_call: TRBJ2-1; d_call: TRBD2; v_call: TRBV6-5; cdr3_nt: TGTGCCAGCAGGTCCACTAGCGGGGGCCTCTACAATGAGCAGTTCTTC; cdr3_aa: CASRSTSGGLYNEQFF
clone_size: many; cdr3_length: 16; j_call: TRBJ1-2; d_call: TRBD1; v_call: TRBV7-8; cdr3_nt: TGTGCCAGCAGCCCCATAGCCTTGGGACAGGGATATGGCTACACCTTC; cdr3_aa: CASSPIALGQGYGYTF
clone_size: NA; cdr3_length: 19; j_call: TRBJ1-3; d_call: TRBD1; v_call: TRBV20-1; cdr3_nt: TGCAGTGCTAGAGACTGGGACAGCCACGGGCCATTAGCTGGAAACACCATATATTTT; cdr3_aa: CSARDWDSHGPLAGNTIYF
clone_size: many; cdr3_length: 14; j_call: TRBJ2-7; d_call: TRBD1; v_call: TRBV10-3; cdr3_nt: TGTGCCATCAGTGAGTGGGGACAGGGGAACGAGCAGTACTTC; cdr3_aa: CAISEWGQGNEQYF
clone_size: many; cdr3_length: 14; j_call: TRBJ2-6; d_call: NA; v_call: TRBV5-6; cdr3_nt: TGTGCCAGTTCCAGGGCCCCTGGGGCCAACGTCCTGACTTTC; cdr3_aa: CASSRAPGANVLTF
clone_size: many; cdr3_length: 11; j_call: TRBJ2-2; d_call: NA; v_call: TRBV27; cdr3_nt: TGTGCCAGCAGTTTTTCCGGGGAGCTGTTTTTT; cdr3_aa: CASSFSGELFF
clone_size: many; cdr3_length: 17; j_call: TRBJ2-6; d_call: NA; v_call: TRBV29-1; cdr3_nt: TGCAGCGTTATCCCCGACAGGCTTAGCTCTGGGGCCAACGTCCTGACTTTC; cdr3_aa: CSVIPDRLSSGANVLTF
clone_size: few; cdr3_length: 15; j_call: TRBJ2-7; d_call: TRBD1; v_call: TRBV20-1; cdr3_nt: TGCAGTGCTAGTCGATGGCCAGGGGGTTCCTACGAGCAGTACTTC; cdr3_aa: CSASRWPGGSYEQYF
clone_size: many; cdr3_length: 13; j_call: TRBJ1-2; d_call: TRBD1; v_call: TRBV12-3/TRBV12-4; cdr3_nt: TGTGCCAGCAGACGGACAGGGAACTATGGCTACACCTTC; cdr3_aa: CASRRTGNYGYTF
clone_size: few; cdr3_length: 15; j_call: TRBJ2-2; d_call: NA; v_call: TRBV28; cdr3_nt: TGTGCCAGCAGTCGGGACAAAGCGAACACCGGGGAGCTGTTTTTT; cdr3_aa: CASSRDKANTGELFF
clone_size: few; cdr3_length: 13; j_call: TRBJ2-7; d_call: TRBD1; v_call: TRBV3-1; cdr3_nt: TGTGCCAGCGTGGGGACAGGCTCCTACGAGCAGTACTTC; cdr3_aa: CASVGTGSYEQYF